A selection of T cell receptor beta chains follows, all from one sample in a study of molecular identifiers for immune sequencing clone quantification. TCRdb independently ran MiXCR on the PCR reads; one entry per CDR3 protein. The sample has around 460,000 distinct CDR3 sequences; around 23% are singletons. Sequenced sample: naive CD8+ T cells from blood, with Jurkat cell RNA spiked in. The receptors come from a human donor in good health. Some libraries in this study had Jurkat cell RNA spiked in. The CDR3 runs from the conserved cysteine through the conserved F or W. The order of the fields is D gene, clone size, CDR3 length, J gene, V gene, CDR3 protein, CDR3 DNA. D genes are given only for firm matches. Size values are once, few and many counts, or a class for expanded clones, and some rows have none.

d_gene: NA; abundance: NA; len: 16; j_gene: TRBJ2-1; v_gene: TRBV4-3; CDR3aa: CASSQDVIAAYNEQFF; CDR3nt: TGCGCCAGCAGCCAAGATGTGATAGCAGCCTACAATGAGCAGTTCTTC
d_gene: NA; abundance: NA; len: 15; j_gene: TRBJ1-2; v_gene: TRBV20-1; CDR3aa: CSARATRDEYYGYTF; CDR3nt: TGCAGTGCTAGAGCCACCCGGGATGAATATTATGGCTACACCTTC
d_gene: TRBD1; abundance: NA; len: 15; j_gene: TRBJ2-5; v_gene: TRBV14; CDR3aa: CASSPRGRGKETQYF; CDR3nt: TGTGCCAGCAGCCCTCGCGGCAGGGGGAAGGAGACCCAGTACTTC
d_gene: NA; abundance: few; len: 14; j_gene: TRBJ2-1; v_gene: TRBV30; CDR3aa: CAWAGMGSYNEQFF; CDR3nt: TGTGCCTGGGCGGGGATGGGCTCCTACAATGAGCAGTTCTTC
d_gene: TRBD1; abundance: NA; len: 15; j_gene: TRBJ1-6; v_gene: TRBV12-3/TRBV12-4; CDR3aa: CTSKGITGDNSPLHF; CDR3nt: TGTACCAGCAAAGGTATCACAGGGGATAATTCACCCCTCCACTTT
d_gene: TRBD1; abundance: few; len: 17; j_gene: TRBJ2-2; v_gene: TRBV6-2/TRBV6-3; CDR3aa: CASSYSPGQVNTGELFF; CDR3nt: TGTGCCAGCAGTTACTCACCGGGACAGGTTAACACCGGGGAGCTGTTTTTT
d_gene: TRBD1; abundance: few; len: 15; j_gene: TRBJ2-2; v_gene: TRBV2; CDR3aa: CASSEGQGAAGELFF; CDR3nt: TGTGCCAGCAGTGAGGGACAGGGGGCCGCCGGGGAGCTGTTTTTT
d_gene: NA; abundance: many; len: 14; j_gene: TRBJ2-1; v_gene: TRBV30; CDR3aa: CAWSRDSSYNEQFF; CDR3nt: TGTGCCTGGAGTCGGGATTCCTCCTACAATGAGCAGTTCTTC
d_gene: NA; abundance: NA; len: 18; j_gene: TRBJ2-1; v_gene: TRBV11-2; CDR3aa: CASSFEPSTGYEGNEQFF; CDR3nt: TGTGCCAGCAGCTTTGAGCCCTCAACAGGGTATGAGGGGAATGAGCAGTTCTTC
d_gene: TRBD1; abundance: NA; len: 15; j_gene: TRBJ1-1; v_gene: TRBV6-2/TRBV6-3; CDR3aa: CASSTWTGLNTEAFF; CDR3nt: TGTGCCAGCAGTACTTGGACAGGGTTAAACACTGAAGCTTTCTTT
d_gene: TRBD1; abundance: NA; len: 16; j_gene: TRBJ1-4; v_gene: TRBV13; CDR3aa: CASSPKTGFGDEKLFF; CDR3nt: TGTGCCAGCAGCCCGAAGACAGGGTTTGGCGATGAAAAACTGTTTTTT
d_gene: TRBD1; abundance: NA; len: 15; j_gene: TRBJ2-3; v_gene: TRBV5-1; CDR3aa: CASSWGTGEADTQYF; CDR3nt: TGCGCCAGCAGCTGGGGGACAGGGGAGGCAGATACGCAGTATTTT
d_gene: NA; abundance: many; len: 17; j_gene: TRBJ2-7; v_gene: TRBV19; CDR3aa: CASSIFSGGQGNYEQYF; CDR3nt: TGTGCCAGTAGTATCTTCTCTGGGGGGCAGGGGAACTACGAGCAGTACTTC
d_gene: NA; abundance: NA; len: 13; j_gene: TRBJ2-5; v_gene: TRBV6-2/TRBV6-3; CDR3aa: CASRQDRKETQYF; CDR3nt: TGTGCCAGCAGACAGGACAGAAAAGAGACCCAGTACTTC
d_gene: NA; abundance: NA; len: 15; j_gene: TRBJ1-2; v_gene: TRBV4-1; CDR3aa: CASSQERQPNYGYTF; CDR3nt: TGCGCCAGCAGCCAAGAGAGGCAGCCCAACTATGGCTACACCTTC
d_gene: TRBD1; abundance: few; len: 15; j_gene: TRBJ2-7; v_gene: TRBV30; CDR3aa: CAWNPGQGEWGEQYF; CDR3nt: TGTGCCTGGAACCCAGGACAGGGGGAATGGGGCGAGCAGTACTTC
d_gene: TRBD2; abundance: NA; len: 14; j_gene: TRBJ2-5; v_gene: TRBV7-8; CDR3aa: CASSLGGGRGAQYF; CDR3nt: TGTGCCAGCAGCTTAGGGGGGGGACGGGGGGCCCAGTACTTC
d_gene: NA; abundance: NA; len: 15; j_gene: TRBJ2-5; v_gene: TRBV7-6; CDR3aa: CASTGIGTLQEPQYF; CDR3nt: TGTGCCAGCACGGGAATAGGGACACTCCAAGAGCCCCAGTACTTC
d_gene: NA; abundance: many; len: 12; j_gene: TRBJ1-1; v_gene: TRBV7-2; CDR3aa: CASSLVQAEAFF; CDR3nt: TGTGCCAGCAGCTTAGTTCAGGCTGAAGCTTTCTTT
d_gene: TRBD1; abundance: NA; len: 15; j_gene: TRBJ2-1; v_gene: TRBV6-2/TRBV6-3; CDR3aa: CASSSGQGPYNEQFF; CDR3nt: TGTGCCAGCAGTTCGGGACAGGGCCCCTACAATGAGCAGTTCTTC
d_gene: NA; abundance: few; len: 14; j_gene: TRBJ1-1; v_gene: TRBV3-1; CDR3aa: CASSQSNRDYEAFF; CDR3nt: TGTGCCAGCAGCCAGAGCAACAGGGATTATGAAGCTTTCTTT
d_gene: NA; abundance: NA; len: 13; j_gene: TRBJ2-7; v_gene: TRBV6-2/TRBV6-3; CDR3aa: CASSNRAPYEQYF; CDR3nt: TGTGCCAGCAGTAACCGGGCCCCTTACGAGCAGTACTTC
d_gene: NA; abundance: few; len: 15; j_gene: TRBJ2-1; v_gene: TRBV11-2; CDR3aa: CASSPHSSSYNEQFF; CDR3nt: TGTGCCAGCAGCCCACATTCGAGCTCCTACAATGAGCAGTTCTTC
d_gene: TRBD2; abundance: NA; len: 15; j_gene: TRBJ2-1; v_gene: TRBV29-1; CDR3aa: CSAEGTSGSSTEQFF; CDR3nt: TGCAGCGCTGAGGGGACTAGCGGGAGCAGTACTGAGCAGTTCTTC
d_gene: NA; abundance: many; len: 18; j_gene: TRBJ2-3; v_gene: TRBV7-6; CDR3aa: CASSFKDHHEDDTDTQYF; CDR3nt: TGTGCCAGCAGCTTTAAGGACCACCACGAAGACGACACAGATACGCAGTATTTT
d_gene: TRBD1; abundance: few; len: 17; j_gene: TRBJ2-1; v_gene: TRBV7-6; CDR3aa: CASSNLRLDRAYNEQFF; CDR3nt: TGTGCCAGCAGCAACCTCCGGTTGGACAGGGCCTACAATGAGCAGTTCTTC
d_gene: TRBD1; abundance: NA; len: 13; j_gene: TRBJ1-1; v_gene: TRBV14; CDR3aa: CASSQGTGSEAFF; CDR3nt: TGTGCCAGCAGCCAGGGGACAGGGTCTGAAGCTTTCTTT
d_gene: NA; abundance: few; len: 12; j_gene: TRBJ2-5; v_gene: TRBV19; CDR3aa: CARQDSQETQYF; CDR3nt: TGTGCCAGGCAGGACAGCCAAGAGACCCAGTACTTC
d_gene: NA; abundance: NA; len: 14; j_gene: TRBJ1-6; v_gene: TRBV12-3/TRBV12-4; CDR3aa: CASSTRGANSPHHF; CDR3nt: TGTGCCAGCAGTACCAGGGGAGCCAATTCACCCCACCACTTT
d_gene: TRBD2; abundance: many; len: 15; j_gene: TRBJ2-3; v_gene: TRBV6-6; CDR3aa: CASTSLAGEPDTQYF; CDR3nt: TGTGCCAGCACCTCGTTGGCGGGAGAGCCAGATACGCAGTATTTT
d_gene: NA; abundance: few; len: 13; j_gene: TRBJ2-7; v_gene: TRBV7-9; CDR3aa: CASSPQAAYEQYF; CDR3nt: TGTGCCAGCAGCCCCCAGGCGGCCTACGAGCAGTACTTC
d_gene: TRBD1; abundance: NA; len: 17; j_gene: TRBJ2-7; v_gene: TRBV6-2/TRBV6-3; CDR3aa: CASSFSFQGQGTYEQYF; CDR3nt: TGTGCCAGCAGTTTCTCTTTTCAGGGACAGGGTACCTACGAGCAGTACTTC
d_gene: NA; abundance: NA; len: 16; j_gene: TRBJ2-6; v_gene: TRBV10-2; CDR3aa: CASSGRQNSGANVLTF; CDR3nt: TGCGCCAGCAGTGGTCGACAGAACTCTGGGGCCAACGTCCTGACTTTC
d_gene: NA; abundance: few; len: 13; j_gene: TRBJ2-7; v_gene: TRBV5-1; CDR3aa: CASSLGGYNEQYF; CDR3nt: TGCGCCAGCAGCTTGGGAGGGTACAACGAGCAGTACTTC
d_gene: TRBD1; abundance: few; len: 13; j_gene: TRBJ1-2; v_gene: TRBV29-1; CDR3aa: CSHRGTGAGGYTF; CDR3nt: TGCAGCCACCGCGGGACAGGGGCTGGTGGCTACACCTTC
d_gene: TRBD2; abundance: many; len: 13; j_gene: TRBJ2-7; v_gene: TRBV20-1; CDR3aa: CSAGPLAGREQYF; CDR3nt: TGCAGTGCCGGGCCACTAGCGGGTCGGGAGCAGTACTTC
d_gene: NA; abundance: few; len: 15; j_gene: TRBJ1-3; v_gene: TRBV7-6; CDR3aa: CASSLAGNSGNTIYF; CDR3nt: TGTGCCAGCAGCTTAGCTGGCAACTCTGGAAACACCATATATTTT
d_gene: NA; abundance: few; len: 15; j_gene: TRBJ2-7; v_gene: TRBV27; CDR3aa: CASSYSGTFPGEQYF; CDR3nt: TGTGCCAGCAGTTACTCCGGGACCTTCCCAGGCGAGCAGTACTTC
d_gene: TRBD2; abundance: NA; len: 19; j_gene: TRBJ2-7; v_gene: TRBV20-1; CDR3aa: CSARDVFGELAGGRDEQYF; CDR3nt: TGCAGTGCTAGAGATGTGTTCGGGGAGTTAGCGGGAGGGCGAGACGAGCAGTACTTC
d_gene: NA; abundance: NA; len: 14; j_gene: TRBJ2-7; v_gene: TRBV30; CDR3aa: CAWTTARQNYEQYF; CDR3nt: TGTGCCTGGACCACGGCGAGGCAGAACTACGAGCAGTACTTC
d_gene: NA; abundance: many; len: 13; j_gene: TRBJ1-1; v_gene: TRBV10-2; CDR3aa: CASSEPPSTEAFF; CDR3nt: TGCGCCAGCAGTGAGCCCCCCTCCACTGAAGCTTTCTTT
d_gene: NA; abundance: NA; len: 13; j_gene: TRBJ2-1; v_gene: TRBV6-2/TRBV6-3; CDR3aa: CASTQGIYNEQFF; CDR3nt: TGTGCCAGCACCCAGGGTATCTACAATGAGCAGTTCTTC